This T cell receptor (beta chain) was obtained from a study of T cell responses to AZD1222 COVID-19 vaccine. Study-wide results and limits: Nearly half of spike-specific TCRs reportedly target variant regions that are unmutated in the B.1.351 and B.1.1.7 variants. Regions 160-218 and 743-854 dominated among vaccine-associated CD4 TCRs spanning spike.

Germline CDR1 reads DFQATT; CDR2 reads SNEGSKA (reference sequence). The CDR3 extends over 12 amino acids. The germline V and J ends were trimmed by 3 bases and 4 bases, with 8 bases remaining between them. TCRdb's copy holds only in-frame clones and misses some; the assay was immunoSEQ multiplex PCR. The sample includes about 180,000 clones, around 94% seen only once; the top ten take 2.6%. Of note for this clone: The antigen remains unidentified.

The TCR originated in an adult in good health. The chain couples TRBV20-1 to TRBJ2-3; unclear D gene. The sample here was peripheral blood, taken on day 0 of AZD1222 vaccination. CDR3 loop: CSASPSSDTQYF. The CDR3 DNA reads TGCAGTGCTAGTCCTAGTTCAGATACGCAGTATTTT.